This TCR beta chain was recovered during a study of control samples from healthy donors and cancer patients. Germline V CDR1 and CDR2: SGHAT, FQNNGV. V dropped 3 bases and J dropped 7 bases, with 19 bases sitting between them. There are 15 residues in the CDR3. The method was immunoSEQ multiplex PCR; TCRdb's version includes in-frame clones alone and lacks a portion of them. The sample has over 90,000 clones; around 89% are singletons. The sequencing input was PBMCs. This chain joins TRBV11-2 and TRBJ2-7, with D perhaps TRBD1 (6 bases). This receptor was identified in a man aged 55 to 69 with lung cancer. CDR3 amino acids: CASSFQGVRTAEQYF. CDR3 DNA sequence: TGTGCCAGCAGCTTCCAAGGGGTGCGGACAGCAGAGCAGTACTTC.